The next 4 T cell receptor beta chains were all read from a single sample in a study of regulatory T cells in long-lasting Graves disease. Time point denoted: persistent/refractory GD, antithyroid drugs over 5 years with positive TRAb. The TCR library was made from RNA extracted from PBMCs. To make TCR beta libraries, researchers used iRepertoire HTBI primers and Arm-PCR of CDR3 regions. From the multiplex PCR reads, TCRdb called clonotypes with MiXCR, one entry per CDR3 protein. The table lists around 510,000 distinct CDR3 sequences, around 20% of them singletons, with over 7.5% in the top ten. The material was peripheral blood mononuclear cells (PBMCs), obtained when the disease was refractory, from a patient treated with antithyroid drugs. All receptors come from a female donor with Graves disease.

The genes are TRBV20-1 and TRBJ1-4; D is unclear. Germline V CDR1 and CDR2: DFQATT, SNEGSKA (reference sequence). The CDR3 extends over 14 amino acids. Trimming pared 3 bases from V and 5 bases from J, leaving 13 bases between. In nucleotides, the CDR3 is TGCAGTGCTAGTTCCGGCCAAGTAAATGAAAAACTGTTTTTT. Its translation is CSASSGQVNEKLFF.

This clonotype has ten or more counts. The chain combines TRBV12-3 or TRBV12-4 with TRBJ1-1; D is perhaps TRBD1 (6 bases). The CDR3 totals 12 residues. Trimming removed 7 bases at V and 7 bases at J, with 13 bases between. The CDR3 coding sequence is TGTGCCAGCAACCACAACAGGGTTGAAGCTTTCTTT. This encodes CASNHNRVEAFF.

This clonotype was counted once. The chain is built from TRBV4-3 and TRBJ1-1; D not resolved. CDR1 is LGHNA and CDR2 is YSLEER in the germline V gene. This CDR3 is 15 amino acids long. Trimming removed 3 bases at V and 8 bases at J, with 19 bases between. The DNA for the CDR3 is TGCGCCAGCAGCCACCTTATATGGCCGGGAACCGAAGCTTTCTTT. As protein: CASSHLIWPGTEAFF.

This clonotype was observed many times. The CDR3 loop is CSAEGQDVYEQYF. The CDR3, as DNA: TGCAGCGCCGAGGGACAGGATGTTTACGAGCAGTACTTC. The J gene is TRBJ2-7, the V gene TRBV29-1; the match to TRBD1 covers 8 bases. CDR1 SQVTM and CDR2 ANQGSEA come from the germline V gene. The V segment lost 7 bases and the J segment 4 bases; nucleotides outside the gene matches: 9. This CDR3 contains 13 residues.